These T cell receptor beta chains were read from a single sample in a study of Graves' ophthalmopathy and Graves' hyperthyroidism. TCRdb reprocessed the multiplex PCR reads via MiXCR and lists one record per CDR3 protein. The sample shows 200,000 to 250,000 distinct CDR3 sequences, about 46% of them seen only once. Sequencing was carried out using peripheral blood. The receptors shown here come from an adult man with Graves' ophthalmopathy. Both conserved end residues are part of each CDR3. The D gene is left open where the match is weak. The listing skips clone size in some rows; elsewhere it reads once, few, many or a size class.

d_gene,j_gene,abundance,v_gene,CDR3nt,CDR3aa
.,TRBJ2-5,few,TRBV14,TGTGCCAGCAGCCAGGCCGGGACTGAAGAGACCCAGTACTTC,CASSQAGTEETQYF
.,TRBJ1-2,once,TRBV24-1,TGTGCCACCAGTGTTGAGACAGCCTATGGCTACACCTTC,CATSVETAYGYTF
TRBD1,TRBJ1-5,.,TRBV2,TGTGCCAGCAGTGAAGAGACAGGGGGCTTTCAGCCCCAGCATTTT,CASSEETGGFQPQHF
TRBD1,TRBJ2-5,.,TRBV25-1,TGTGCCAGCAGTGCAAGACAGGGGAGGGAGACCCAGTACTTC,CASSARQGRETQYF
TRBD1,TRBJ1-6,.,TRBV9,TGTGCCAGCACCCCGGGACAGGCCCACCACTTT,CASTPGQAHHF
.,TRBJ1-6,few,TRBV2,TGTGCCAGCGAAGGGAGGGATAATTCACCCCTCCACTTT,CASEGRDNSPLHF
TRBD1,TRBJ1-2,.,TRBV29-1,TGCAGCTCGGGACAGGGAGGGTCCTTAAACTATGGCTACACCTTC,CSSGQGGSLNYGYTF
.,TRBJ1-5,.,TRBV2,TGTGCCAGCAGCTTGGCGGCTTGGAAGAATCAGCCCCAGCATTTT,CASSLAAWKNQPQHF
TRBD1,TRBJ2-7,few,TRBV20-1,TGCAGTACCTATGGACAGGGGGCTTACGAGCAGTACTTC,CSTYGQGAYEQYF
.,TRBJ1-4,once,TRBV7-9,TGTGCCAGCGGAACTCCGGTAAATGAAAAACTGTTTTTT,CASGTPVNEKLFF
TRBD1,TRBJ1-6,many,TRBV2,TGTGCCAGCAGTCTTCGGGACAGGAATTCACCCCTCCACTTT,CASSLRDRNSPLHF
.,TRBJ1-6,.,TRBV2,TGTGCCAGCAGTGAAGATCTTGGATCACCCCTCCACTTT,CASSEDLGSPLHF
.,TRBJ1-1,.,TRBV6-1,TGTGCCAGCAGTTACCTGGTTGGGCGCACTGAAGCTTTCTTT,CASSYLVGRTEAFF
.,TRBJ2-5,.,TRBV10-3,TGTGCCAGCAGATCCAACAGGGCAGGGAGCCAAGAGACCCAGTACTTC,CASRSNRAGSQETQYF
.,TRBJ1-3,many,TRBV9,TGTGCCAGCAGCGTACATGAACAGGAGTTGAACGATCCCTCTGGAAACACCATATATTTT,CASSVHEQELNDPSGNTIYF
TRBD1,TRBJ1-2,many,TRBV24-1,TGTGCCACCAGCCACAGGGGGCAGGACTATGGCTACACCTTC,CATSHRGQDYGYTF
.,TRBJ1-6,few,TRBV15,TGTGCCACCAGCAGAGATCGGGGGGCCAGTTCACCCCTCCACTTT,CATSRDRGASSPLHF
.,TRBJ1-6,once,TRBV10-3,TGTGCCATCAGTGAGGGGATTAATTCACCCCTCCACTTT,CAISEGINSPLHF